This T cell receptor beta chain was documented in a study of T cell repertoires in cytomegalovirus infection. Study-level background: An indication of both CMV infection and matching HLA type came from public TCR beta signatures. General observations from the study: Summed public TCR beta family frequency identified CMV carriers bearing the relevant HLA.

TCRdb re-called the reads through MiXCR, storing one row per CDR3 protein. The sample yields approximately 180,000 distinct CDR3 sequences, about 21% seen once. The CDR3 length is 13 residues. Per the germline V gene, CDR1 is KGHSY and CDR2 is FQNENV. V was pared by 8 bases and J by 1 base, with 11 bases between. Regarding this clonotype: Its antigen is still unknown.

The V call is TRBV16, the J call TRBJ1-2, with D uncertain. Sequenced sample: PBMCs. This TCR was sampled from a human donor in good health (CMV status not recorded). Some clones in this sample may be carry-over from other donors' samples. The CDR3 reads CASFSVNNYGYTF. As DNA, the CDR3 is TGTGCCAGCTTCTCGGTCAATAACTATGGCTACACCTTC.